The entry below describes one T cell receptor (beta chain). This entry belongs to a study of Graves' ophthalmopathy and Graves' hyperthyroidism. Ophthalmopathy cases showed moderate-to-severe activity, scoring CAS ≥3 and NOSPECS ≥4, with duration under 3 months. What supplied the PBMCs was about 9.1 ml of fresh peripheral blood. Using RNA transcripts, the TCR beta CDR3 regions were amplified. After a first-round RT-PCR with HTBI primers, a second-round multiplex PCR was run. TCRdb reprocessed the multiplex PCR reads via MiXCR and lists one record per CDR3 protein. This sample has 600,000 to 700,000 distinct CDR3 sequences, with more than 40% found just once. The CDR3 length is 15 residues. Unmatched junction bases numbered 3, after V lost 5 bases and J lost 6 bases. Per germline, CDR1 SNHLY and CDR2 FYNNEI.

The sequence was obtained from an adult man with Graves' ophthalmopathy. This chain uses TRBV2 with TRBJ2-2; 13 bases align to TRBD2. The material sequenced was peripheral blood. This chain's CDR3 is CASSPTSGRAGELFF. Here the CDR3 DNA reads TGTGCCAGCAGTCCTACTAGCGGGAGGGCCGGGGAGCTGTTTTTT.